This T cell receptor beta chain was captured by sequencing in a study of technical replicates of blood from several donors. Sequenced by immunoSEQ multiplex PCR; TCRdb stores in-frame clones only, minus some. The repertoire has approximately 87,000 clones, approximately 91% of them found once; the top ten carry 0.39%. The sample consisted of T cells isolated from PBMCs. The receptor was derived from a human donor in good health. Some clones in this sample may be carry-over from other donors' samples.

CDR3 nucleotides: TGTGCCAGCAGCCACTTAGGGGAATCGGGCACTGAAGCTTTCTTT. Its protein product is CASSHLGESGTEAFF. The V and J genes are TRBV7-9 and TRBJ1-1; D is perhaps TRBD1 (5 bases). In germline, CDR1 is SEHNR, CDR2 FQNEAQ (reference sequence). The V gene lost 5 bases and the J gene lost 4 bases, with 17 bases spanning the gap. CDR3 length: 15 residues.